These 2 T cell receptor beta chains were all obtained from the same sample, sequenced in a study of CD8 T cells in ankylosing spondylitis. TCRdb processed the 5' RACE reads anew with MiXCR; each CDR3 protein has one entry. This table holds under 250,000 distinct CDR3 sequences, about 26% found once. The sequencing input was blood, either unsorted or a sorted T cell fraction (not recorded which). The receptors shown here come from a male donor with ankylosing spondylitis or in good health (not recorded which).

The rearrangement uses TRBV7-8 and TRBJ2-1, with D possibly being TRBD2 (5 bases). There are 12 residues in the CDR3. Per the germline V gene, CDR1 is SGHVS and CDR2 is FQNEAQ. Trimming left V 8 bases short and J 8 bases short, with 13 bases between. The CDR3 DNA is TGTGCCAGCGGGGTCGGGGTCTATGAGCAGTTCTTC. As protein: CASGVGVYEQFF.

This clonotype was seen a few times. This chain joins TRBV20-1 and TRBJ2-1; 7 bases line up with TRBD2. The CDR3 totals 17 residues. J was trimmed by 3 bases and V by 3 bases; bases with no gene match: 14. Germline V gene lookup returns CDR1 DFQATT and CDR2 SNEGSKA (reference sequence). CDR3 nucleotide sequence: TGCAGTGCTAGTGGAACTTGGGCGGGAGTTGGCTACAATGAGCAGTTCTTC. Its translation is CSASGTWAGVGYNEQFF.